This TCR beta chain was profiled in a study of cytomegalovirus exposure and HLA in healthy donors. Study-wide context: Within the Caucasian-associated ancestry cluster were more than 75% of the 350 to 400 genotyped donors.

The germline gives CDR1 LNHDA, CDR2 SQIVND (reference sequence). The CDR3 runs to 14 residues. The germline V and J ends were trimmed by 1 base and 10 bases, with 13 bases remaining between them. Researchers ran the PCR with 60 Vbeta and 13 Jbeta primers. Measured with immunoSEQ multiplex PCR; TCRdb has only the in-frame clones, and not every one. The profile shows 45,000 to 65,000 clones, around 77% of them singletons. Sequencing input: PBMCs. The origin of this receptor is a woman in her 40s in good health and CMV-seropositive. The rearrangement joins TRBV19 to TRBJ1-4; weak D call: TRBD1 (5 bases). CDR3 sequence (DNA): TGTGCCAGTAGTATAGGCCCCAGGGCCGGAAAACTGTTTTTT. This gives the protein CASSIGPRAGKLFF.